This TCR beta chain was profiled in a study of blood T cell repertoires in COVID-19. As for the study in general: The origin of the acute and convalescent COVID-19 samples was the United States, Italy and Spain. PBMCs, B-cell-depleted T cells, or T cells were the source of the cDNA or gDNA that made up the material.

Per germline, CDR1 MGHDK and CDR2 SYGVNS. The CDR3 sequence is 15 residues long. J lost 1 base, V lost 2 bases, and 2 bases had no gene match. As processed by the authors: Scientists estimated how many nucleated cells there were by amplifying reference gene primers. Clones were sequenced by immunoSEQ multiplex PCR, and TCRdb holds only the in-frame ones, with some missing. V, J and clone size reflect that table, while D and trimming were determined from the DNA. The data show around 86,000 clones, 75% to 90% seen once. This clone was counted once. The sequenced sample was peripheral blood. The TCR sequence derives from a man older than 75 with acute or convalescent COVID-19. The rearrangement joins TRBV25-1 to TRBJ1-1, with 9 bases identical to TRBD1. DNA of the CDR3: TGTGCCAGCAGTGAAACAGGGGGCGCGAACACTGAAGCTTTCTTT. Encoded protein: CASSETGGANTEAFF.